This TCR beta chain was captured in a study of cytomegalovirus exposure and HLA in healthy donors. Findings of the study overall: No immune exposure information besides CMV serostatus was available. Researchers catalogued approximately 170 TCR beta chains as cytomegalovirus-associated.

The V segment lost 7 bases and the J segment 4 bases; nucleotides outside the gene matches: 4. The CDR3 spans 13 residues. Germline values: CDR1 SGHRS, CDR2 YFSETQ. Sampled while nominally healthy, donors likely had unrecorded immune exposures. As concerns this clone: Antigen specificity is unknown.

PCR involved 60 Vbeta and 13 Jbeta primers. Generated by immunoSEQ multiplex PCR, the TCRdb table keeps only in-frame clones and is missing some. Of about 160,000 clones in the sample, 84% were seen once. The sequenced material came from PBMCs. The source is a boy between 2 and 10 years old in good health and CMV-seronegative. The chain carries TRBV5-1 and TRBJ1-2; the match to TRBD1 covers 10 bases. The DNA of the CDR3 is TGCGCCAGCGGGACAGGGGTTAGCTATGGCTACACCTTC. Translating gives CASGTGVSYGYTF.